This section outlines one TCR beta chain sequence together with its context. This specimen comes from a study of blood T cell repertoires in COVID-19. Repertoires were generated with immunoSEQ multiplex PCR, while TCRdb's copy carries only in-frame clones and drops some. This sample has about 160,000 clones, with over 80% found just once. This CDR3 has 14 residues. V was clipped by 5 bases and J by 5 bases, with 15 bases between them. Germline assignment: CDR1 SGHTA and CDR2 FQGNSA. This receptor was taken from a woman aged 60 to 75 with acute or convalescent COVID-19. The source material was peripheral blood. This sequence joins TRBV7-2 and TRBJ2-5, with D maybe TRBD1 (6 bases). This chain's CDR3 is CASSRRTDIETQYF. CDR3 sequence (DNA): TGTGCCAGCAGCCGGCGGACAGACATTGAGACCCAGTACTTC.